This paragraph covers one TCR beta chain sequence. Antigen specificity is unknown. The assay was immunoSEQ multiplex PCR, and TCRdb's table has in-frame clones only and misses some. The table has some 30,000 clones, 80% to 95% seen once. This sample stems from a study of OX40 agonist ivuxolimab in advanced cancers. Across the study: Anti-PD-1, anti-PD-L1 or anti-CTLA-4 therapy given earlier was allowed, and around 40% had some. Study-wide points: In a subset of nonresponders, normalized T-cell clonal expansion was also low.

At cycle 4 day 1, cycle 7 day 1, and baseline, blood was sampled. Losses at the gene ends were 0 bases for V and 2 bases for J; bases not matched to a gene: 5. The germline gives CDR1 MGHRA, CDR2 YSYEKL. CDR3 length equals 16 residues. This chain uses TRBV4-1 with TRBJ2-7; 9 bases line up with TRBD2. This specimen was CD4+ or CD8+ T cells sorted from blood, taken in a trial of the OX40 agonist ivuxolimab. This TCR derives from an adult with an advanced solid tumor such as melanoma, head and neck, liver or kidney cancer. The DNA of the CDR3 is TGCGCCAGCAGCCAAGAATTAGCGGGGGCCACCTACGAGCAGTACTTC. Translating gives CASSQELAGATYEQYF.